The sequence of this T cell receptor beta chain was determined in a study of beta chain features in type 1 diabetes. The sequenced template was cDNA made from the entire isolated RNA. The assay was immunoSEQ multiplex PCR, and TCRdb's table has in-frame clones only and misses some. The profile shows 130,000 or so clones, 9% of them singletons. Turning to this clone: Its target is not known.

General study results and limits: Whatever favoring of shorter templates PCR might show would apply equally to patients and controls. All four CD4+ subsets of Type 1 diabetes patients contained TCRB CDR3s that were moderately but significantly shorter.

This CDR3 spans 12 amino acids. The germline V gene has CDR1 GTSNPN and CDR2 SVGIG (reference sequence). The V end lost 3 bases, the J end lost 10 bases, and 15 bases lay between the germline ends. CD4+ naive, central memory, regulatory and stem cell-like memory subsets were isolated by sorting on CD45RO/CCR7/CD25/CD127/CD95/CD27. Sequenced input: central memory CD4+ T cells from blood. The chain uses TRBV30 and TRBJ1-1; D is unresolved. The TCR comes from a man aged 30-40 years with type 1 diabetes. The chain's CDR3 is CAWSPSGLGAFF. CDR3 bases: TGTGCCTGGAGCCCCAGCGGACTCGGAGCTTTCTTT.